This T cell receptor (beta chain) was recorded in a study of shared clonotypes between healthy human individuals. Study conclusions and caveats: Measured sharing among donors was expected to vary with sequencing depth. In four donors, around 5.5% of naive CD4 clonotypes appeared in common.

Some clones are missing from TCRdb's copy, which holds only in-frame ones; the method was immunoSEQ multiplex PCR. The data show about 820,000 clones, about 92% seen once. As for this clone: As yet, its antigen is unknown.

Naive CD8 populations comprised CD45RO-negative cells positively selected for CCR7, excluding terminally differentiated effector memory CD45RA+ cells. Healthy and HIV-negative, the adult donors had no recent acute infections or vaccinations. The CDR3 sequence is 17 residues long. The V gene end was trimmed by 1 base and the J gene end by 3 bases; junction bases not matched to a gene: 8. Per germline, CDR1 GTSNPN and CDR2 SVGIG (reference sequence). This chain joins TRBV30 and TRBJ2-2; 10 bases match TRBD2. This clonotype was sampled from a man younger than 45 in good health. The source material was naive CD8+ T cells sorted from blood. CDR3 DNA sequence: TGTGCCTGGAGTGGGGTAATAGCGGGAGGAGACACCGGGGAGCTGTTTTTT. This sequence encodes CAWSGVIAGGDTGELFF.